The clone carrying this T cell receptor beta chain was found many times. Its antigen remains unidentified. This record comes from a study of T cells in Graves' hyperthyroidism and ophthalmopathy. Study context: Sampling of peripheral blood happened at initial diagnosis, prior to any treatment. Study-wide points: Most expanded thyroid clonotypes above 0.001 also appeared in blood.

Regions amplified from RNA transcripts were the TCR beta CDR3 regions. The HTBI primer set was used in a first-round RT-PCR of the TCR CDR3. MiXCR, applied by TCRdb to the multiplex PCR reads, yields one record per CDR3 protein. The sample includes hundreds of thousands of distinct CDR3 sequences, roughly a third of them seen just once. Stable hyperthyroidism: no ophthalmopathy progression over 18 months of follow-up. Uncontrolled infection, other autoimmune disease, pregnancy or lactation barred patients from enrollment. Trimming took off 4 bases at V and 3 bases at J, with 13 bases between the two ends. The CDR3 is 16 amino acids. Germline CDR1 and CDR2: MNHEY and SVGAGI.

The TCR originated in a woman aged 40 to 55 with Graves' hyperthyroidism. Sequencing input: blood. The chain combines TRBV6-5 with TRBJ1-6; possibly TRBD1 for D (6 bases). CDR3 loop: CASSSDSYDYNSPLHF. CDR3 DNA: TGTGCCAGCAGTTCGGACAGTTATGACTATAATTCACCCCTCCACTTT.